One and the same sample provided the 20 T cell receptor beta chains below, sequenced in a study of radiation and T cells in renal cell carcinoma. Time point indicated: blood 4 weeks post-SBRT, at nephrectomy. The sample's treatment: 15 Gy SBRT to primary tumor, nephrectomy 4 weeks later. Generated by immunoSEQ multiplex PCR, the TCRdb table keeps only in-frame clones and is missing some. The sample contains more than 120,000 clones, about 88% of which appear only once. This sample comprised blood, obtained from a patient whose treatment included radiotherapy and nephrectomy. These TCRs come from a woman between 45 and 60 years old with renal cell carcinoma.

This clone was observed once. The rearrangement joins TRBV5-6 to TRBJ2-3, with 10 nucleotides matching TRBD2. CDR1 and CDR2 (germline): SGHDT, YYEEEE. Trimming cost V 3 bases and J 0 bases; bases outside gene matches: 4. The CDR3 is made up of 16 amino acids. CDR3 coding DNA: TGTGCCAGCAGCTCCCGTAGCGGGGGGAGCACAGATACGCAGTATTTT. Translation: CASSSRSGGSTDTQYF. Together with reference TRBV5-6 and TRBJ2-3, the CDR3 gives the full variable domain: DAGVTQSPTHLIKTRGQQVTLRCSPKSGHDTVSWYQQALGQGPQFIFQYYEEEERQRGNFPDRFSGHQFPNYSSELNVNALLLGDSALYLCASSSRSGGSTDTQYFGPGTRLTVL.

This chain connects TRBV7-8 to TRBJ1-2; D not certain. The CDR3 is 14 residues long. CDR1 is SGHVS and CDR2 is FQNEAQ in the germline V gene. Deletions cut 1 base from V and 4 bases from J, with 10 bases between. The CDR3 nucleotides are TGTGCCAGCAGCTTAGTGGGCTCTGGCTATGGCTACACCTTC. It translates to CASSLVGSGYGYTF.

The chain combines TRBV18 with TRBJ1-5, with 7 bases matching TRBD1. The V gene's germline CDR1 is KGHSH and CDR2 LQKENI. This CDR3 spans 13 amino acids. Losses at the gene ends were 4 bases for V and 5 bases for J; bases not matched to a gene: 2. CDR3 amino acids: CASSLDRDQPQHF. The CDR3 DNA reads TGTGCCAGCTCACTTGACAGGGATCAGCCCCAGCATTTT.

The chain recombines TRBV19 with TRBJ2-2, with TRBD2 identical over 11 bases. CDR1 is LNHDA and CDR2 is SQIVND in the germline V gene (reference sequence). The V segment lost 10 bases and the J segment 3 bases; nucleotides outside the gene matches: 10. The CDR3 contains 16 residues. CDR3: CATSTVLAGDTGELFF. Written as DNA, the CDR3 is TGTGCCACCTCAACGGTACTAGCGGGAGACACCGGGGAGCTGTTTTTT.

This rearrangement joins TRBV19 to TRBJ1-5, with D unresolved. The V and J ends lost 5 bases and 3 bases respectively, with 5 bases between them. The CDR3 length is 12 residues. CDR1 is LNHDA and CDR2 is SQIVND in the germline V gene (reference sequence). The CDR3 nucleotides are TGTGCCAGTAGTGGTGACAATCAGCCCCAGCATTTT. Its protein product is CASSGDNQPQHF.

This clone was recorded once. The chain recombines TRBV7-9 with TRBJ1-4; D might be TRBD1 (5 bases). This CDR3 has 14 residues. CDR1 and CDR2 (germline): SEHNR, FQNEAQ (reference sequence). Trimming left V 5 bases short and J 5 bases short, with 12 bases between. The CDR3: CASSQTVANEKLFF. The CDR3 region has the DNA TGTGCCAGCAGCCAGACAGTCGCCAATGAAAAACTGTTTTTT.

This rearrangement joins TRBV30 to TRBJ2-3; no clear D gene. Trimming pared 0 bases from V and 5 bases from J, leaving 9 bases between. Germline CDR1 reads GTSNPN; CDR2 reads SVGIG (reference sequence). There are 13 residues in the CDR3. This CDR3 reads CAWSVLGEDTQYF. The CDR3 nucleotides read TGTGCCTGGAGTGTTTTAGGTGAAGATACGCAGTATTTT.

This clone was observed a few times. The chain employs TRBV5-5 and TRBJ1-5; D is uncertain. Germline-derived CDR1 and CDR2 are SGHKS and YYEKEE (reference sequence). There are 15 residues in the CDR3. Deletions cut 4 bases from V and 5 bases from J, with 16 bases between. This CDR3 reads CASSDNTEKYQPQHF. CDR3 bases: TGTGCCAGCAGCGACAATACAGAGAAATATCAGCCCCAGCATTTT.

Written as DNA, the CDR3 is TGCGCCAGCAGCCATCAGGGACGCGACGAGCAGTACTTC. The encoded protein is CASSHQGRDEQYF. V gene TRBV5-1 combines with J gene TRBJ2-5, with D perhaps being TRBD1 or TRBD2 (5 bases each). The J call may be faulty, since TRBJ2-7 better matches the DNA end. This CDR3 has 13 residues. CDR1 and CDR2 (germline): SGHRS, YFSETQ.

CDR3 region: CASSQVDRDHEQYF. CDR3 sequence (DNA): TGTGCCAGCAGCCAAGTGGACAGGGACCACGAGCAGTACTTC. The rearrangement links TRBV14 to TRBJ2-7; 8 bases agree with TRBD1. Germline assignment: CDR1 SGHDN and CDR2 FVKESK. V lost 1 base and J lost 5; bases outside the gene matches: 4. CDR3 length equals 14 residues.

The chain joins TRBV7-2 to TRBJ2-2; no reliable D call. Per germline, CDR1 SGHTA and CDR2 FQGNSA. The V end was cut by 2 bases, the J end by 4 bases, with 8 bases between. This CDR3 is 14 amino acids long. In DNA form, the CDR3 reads TGTGCCAGCAGCTTATTGTTGAGCACCGGGGAGCTGTTTTTT. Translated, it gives CASSLLLSTGELFF.

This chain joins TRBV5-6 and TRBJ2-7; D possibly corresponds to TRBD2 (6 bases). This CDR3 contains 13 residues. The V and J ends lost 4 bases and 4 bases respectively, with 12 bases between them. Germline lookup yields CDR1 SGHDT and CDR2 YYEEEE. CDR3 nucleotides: TGTGCCAGCAGCCCCGGACGGGGGTACGAGCAGTACTTC. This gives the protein CASSPGRGYEQYF.

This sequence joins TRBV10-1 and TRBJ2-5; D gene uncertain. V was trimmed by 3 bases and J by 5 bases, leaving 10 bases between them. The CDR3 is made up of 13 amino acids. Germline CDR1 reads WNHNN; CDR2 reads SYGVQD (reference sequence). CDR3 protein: CASSEEVDETQYF. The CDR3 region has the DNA TGCGCCAGCAGTGAAGAGGTGGACGAGACCCAGTACTTC.

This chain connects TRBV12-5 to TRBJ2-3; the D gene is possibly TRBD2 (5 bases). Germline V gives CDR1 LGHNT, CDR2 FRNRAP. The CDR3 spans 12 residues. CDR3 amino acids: CATSDSGDTQYF. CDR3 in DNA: TGTGCCACCTCGGACTCGGGAGATACGCAGTATTTT.

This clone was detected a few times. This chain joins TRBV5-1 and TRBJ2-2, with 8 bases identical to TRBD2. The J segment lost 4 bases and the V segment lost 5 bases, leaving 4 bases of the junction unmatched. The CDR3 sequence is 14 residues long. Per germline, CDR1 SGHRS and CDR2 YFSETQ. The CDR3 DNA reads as TGCGCCAGCAGTTCGCGGGGGGCCACCGGGGAGCTGTTTTTT. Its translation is CASSSRGATGELFF. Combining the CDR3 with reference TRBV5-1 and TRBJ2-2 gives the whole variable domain KAGVTQTPRYLIKTRGQQVTLSCSPISGHRSVSWYQQTPGQGLQFLFEYFSETQRNKGNFPGRFSGRQFSNSRSEMNVSTLELGDSALYLCASSSRGATGELFFGEGSRLTVL.

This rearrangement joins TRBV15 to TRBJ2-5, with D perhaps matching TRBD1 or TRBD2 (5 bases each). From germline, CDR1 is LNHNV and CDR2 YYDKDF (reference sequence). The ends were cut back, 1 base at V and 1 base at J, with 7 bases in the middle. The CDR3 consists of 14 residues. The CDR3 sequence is CATSRGGIQETQYF. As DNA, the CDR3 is TGTGCCACCAGCAGAGGGGGGATCCAAGAGACCCAGTACTTC. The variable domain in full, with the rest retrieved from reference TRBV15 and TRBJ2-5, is DAMVIQNPRYQVTQFGKPVTLSCSQTLNHNVMYWYQQKSSQAPKLLFHYYDKDFNNEADTPDNFQSRRPNTSFCFLDIRSPGLGDTAMYLCATSRGGIQETQYFGPGTRLLVL.

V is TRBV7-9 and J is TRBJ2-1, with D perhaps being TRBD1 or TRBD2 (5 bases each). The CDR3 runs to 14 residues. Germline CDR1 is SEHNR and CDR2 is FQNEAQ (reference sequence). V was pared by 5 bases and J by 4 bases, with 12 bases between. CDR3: CASSVRDQYNEQFF. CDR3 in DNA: TGTGCCAGCAGCGTCCGGGACCAATACAATGAGCAGTTCTTC.

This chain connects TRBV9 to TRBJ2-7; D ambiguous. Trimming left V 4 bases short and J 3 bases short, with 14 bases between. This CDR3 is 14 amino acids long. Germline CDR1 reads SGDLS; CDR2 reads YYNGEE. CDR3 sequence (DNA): TGTGCCAGCAGCCCAAACTCCGACCGCTACGAGCAGTACTTC. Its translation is CASSPNSDRYEQYF.

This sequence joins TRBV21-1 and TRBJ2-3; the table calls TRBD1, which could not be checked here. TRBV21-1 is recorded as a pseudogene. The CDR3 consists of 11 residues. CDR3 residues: CASSQTDTQYF. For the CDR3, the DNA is TGTGCCAGCAGCCAAACAGATACGCAGTATTTT.

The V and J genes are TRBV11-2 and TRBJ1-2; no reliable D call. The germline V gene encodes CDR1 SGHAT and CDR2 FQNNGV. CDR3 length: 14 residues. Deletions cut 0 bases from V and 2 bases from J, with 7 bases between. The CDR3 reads CASSLDHWNYGYTF. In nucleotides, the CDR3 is TGTGCCAGCAGCTTAGATCATTGGAACTATGGCTACACCTTC.